The present entry profiles one T cell receptor beta chain with its context. Its specificity is unknown. The source of the sample is a study of cytomegalovirus exposure and HLA in healthy donors. Findings and limits, study-wide: The authors confirmed in vitro that a few CMV-associated chains were specific for CMV antigens. In an earlier analysis, in fewer than 700 donors, most V segments appeared productive either ~87% or ~30% of the time.

Amplification used 60 Vbeta primers and 13 Jbeta primers. Sequencing was performed with immunoSEQ multiplex PCR; in TCRdb, only in-frame clones are kept and a portion is missing. The table shows 120,000 or so clones, with 72% occurring only once. Germline assignment: CDR1 SGHNT and CDR2 YYREEE (reference sequence). Trimming pared 4 bases from V and 5 bases from J, leaving 15 bases between. The CDR3 extends over 15 amino acids. The gene calls are TRBV5-4 and TRBJ2-2, with D tentatively TRBD1 (8 bases). The material sequenced was PBMCs. This clonotype was sampled from a man in his thirties or forties in good health and CMV-seronegative. The CDR3 spells CASSGGDRRTGELFF. The CDR3 nucleotides are TGTGCCAGCAGCGGGGGGGACAGGAGAACCGGGGAGCTGTTTTTT.